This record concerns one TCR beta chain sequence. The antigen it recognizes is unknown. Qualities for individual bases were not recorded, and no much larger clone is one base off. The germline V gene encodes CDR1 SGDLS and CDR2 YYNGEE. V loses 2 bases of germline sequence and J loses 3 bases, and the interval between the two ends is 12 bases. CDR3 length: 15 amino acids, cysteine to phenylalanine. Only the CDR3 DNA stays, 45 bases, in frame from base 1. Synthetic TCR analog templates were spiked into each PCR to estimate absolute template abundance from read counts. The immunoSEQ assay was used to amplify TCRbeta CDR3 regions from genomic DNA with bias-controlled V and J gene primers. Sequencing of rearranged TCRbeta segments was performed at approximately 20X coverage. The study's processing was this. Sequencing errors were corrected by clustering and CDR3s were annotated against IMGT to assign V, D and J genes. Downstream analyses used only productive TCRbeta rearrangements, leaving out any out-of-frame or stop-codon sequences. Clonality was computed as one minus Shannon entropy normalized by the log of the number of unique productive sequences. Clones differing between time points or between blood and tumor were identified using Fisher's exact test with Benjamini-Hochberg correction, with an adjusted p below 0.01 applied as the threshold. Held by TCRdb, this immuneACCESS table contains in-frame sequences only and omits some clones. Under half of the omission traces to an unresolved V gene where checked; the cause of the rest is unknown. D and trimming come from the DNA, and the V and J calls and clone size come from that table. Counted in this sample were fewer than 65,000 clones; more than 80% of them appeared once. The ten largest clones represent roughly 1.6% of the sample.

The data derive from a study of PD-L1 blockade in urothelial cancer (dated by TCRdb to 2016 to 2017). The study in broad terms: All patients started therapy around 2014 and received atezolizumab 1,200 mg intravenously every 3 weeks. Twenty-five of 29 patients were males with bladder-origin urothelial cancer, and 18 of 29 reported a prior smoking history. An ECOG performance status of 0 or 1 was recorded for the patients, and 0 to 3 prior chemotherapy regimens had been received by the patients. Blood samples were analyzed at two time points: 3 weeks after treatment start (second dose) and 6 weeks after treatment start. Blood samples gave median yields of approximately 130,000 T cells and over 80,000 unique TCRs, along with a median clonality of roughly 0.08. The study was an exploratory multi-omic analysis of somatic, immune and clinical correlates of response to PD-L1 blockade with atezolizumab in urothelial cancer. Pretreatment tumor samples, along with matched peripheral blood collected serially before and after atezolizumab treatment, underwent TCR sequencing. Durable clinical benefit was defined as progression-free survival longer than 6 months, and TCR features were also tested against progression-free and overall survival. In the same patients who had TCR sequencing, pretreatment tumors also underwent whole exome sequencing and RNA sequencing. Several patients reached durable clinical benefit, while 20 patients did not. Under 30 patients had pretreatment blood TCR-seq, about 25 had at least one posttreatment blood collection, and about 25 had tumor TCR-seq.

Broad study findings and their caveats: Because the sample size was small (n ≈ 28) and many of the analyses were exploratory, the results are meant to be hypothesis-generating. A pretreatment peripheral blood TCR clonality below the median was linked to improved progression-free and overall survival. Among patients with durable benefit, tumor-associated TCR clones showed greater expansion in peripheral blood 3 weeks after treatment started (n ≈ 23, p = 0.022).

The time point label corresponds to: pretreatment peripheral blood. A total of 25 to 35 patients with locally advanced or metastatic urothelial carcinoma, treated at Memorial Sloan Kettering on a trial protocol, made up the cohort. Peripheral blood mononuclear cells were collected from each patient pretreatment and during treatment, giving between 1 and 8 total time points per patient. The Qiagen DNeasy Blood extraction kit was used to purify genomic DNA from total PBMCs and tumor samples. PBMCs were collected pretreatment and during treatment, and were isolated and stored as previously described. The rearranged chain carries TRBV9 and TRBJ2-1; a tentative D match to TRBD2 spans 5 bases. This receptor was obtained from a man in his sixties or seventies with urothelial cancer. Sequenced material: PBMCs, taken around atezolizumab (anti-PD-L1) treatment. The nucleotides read TGTGCCAGCAGCGTCGAGGGCGCCAACTACAATGAGCAGTTCTTC. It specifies CASSVEGANYNEQFF.